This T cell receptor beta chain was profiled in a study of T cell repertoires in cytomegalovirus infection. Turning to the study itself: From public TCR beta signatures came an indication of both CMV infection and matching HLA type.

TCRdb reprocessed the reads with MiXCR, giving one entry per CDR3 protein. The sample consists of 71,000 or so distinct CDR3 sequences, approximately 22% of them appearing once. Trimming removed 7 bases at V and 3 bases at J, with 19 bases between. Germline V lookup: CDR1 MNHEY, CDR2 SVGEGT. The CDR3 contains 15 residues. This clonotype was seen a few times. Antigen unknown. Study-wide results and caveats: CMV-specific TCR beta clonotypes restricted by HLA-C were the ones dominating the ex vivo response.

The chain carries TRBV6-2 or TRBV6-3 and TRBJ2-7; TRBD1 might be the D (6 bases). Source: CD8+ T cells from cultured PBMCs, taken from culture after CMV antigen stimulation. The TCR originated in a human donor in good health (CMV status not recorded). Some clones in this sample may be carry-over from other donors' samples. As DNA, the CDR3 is TGTGCCAGCACCCCTACAGGGTTAGGACACTACGAGCAGTACTTC. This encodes CASTPTGLGHYEQYF.